This passage covers 23 T cell receptor beta chains from one sample sequenced in a study of cytomegalovirus exposure and HLA in healthy donors. The PCR was carried out with 60 Vbeta primers and 13 Jbeta primers. Only in-frame clones appear in the TCRdb table, and some are missing; sequencing was by immunoSEQ multiplex PCR. The sample carries roughly 130,000 clones, roughly 70% recorded once. Sequencing was done on a sample of PBMCs. The receptor set was obtained from a man younger than 35 in good health and CMV-seropositive.

This sequence joins TRBV28 and TRBJ2-7; a possible D gene is TRBD1 (5 bases). CDR1 is MDHEN, CDR2 SYDVKM, per germline. Trimming stripped 10 bases from V and 2 bases from J, with 18 bases between. This CDR3 region has 14 residues. CDR3: CATLIDSLAYEQYF. In DNA, the CDR3 is TGTGCCACCCTGATAGACAGTTTAGCCTACGAGCAGTACTTC.

This chain links TRBV4-3 with TRBJ1-3, with D maybe TRBD1 (5 bases). The CDR3 totals 17 residues. Trimming left V 0 bases short and J 4 bases short, with 16 bases between. Germline V lookup: CDR1 LGHNA, CDR2 YSLEER. In DNA, the CDR3 is TGCGCCAGCAGCCAAGACGCGGACACCGGGTTGGGAAACACCATATATTTT. It is translated as CASSQDADTGLGNTIYF.

The chain links TRBV11-2 to TRBJ2-2; 9 nucleotides align to TRBD1. The germline V gene has CDR1 SGHAT and CDR2 FQNNGV. This CDR3 has 18 residues. The V segment lost 5 bases and the J segment 7 bases; nucleotides outside the gene matches: 17. For the CDR3, the DNA is TGTGCCAGCAGCCCGGGGACAGGGTCTTCGGGAAGGATCGGGGAGCTGTTTTTT. It encodes CASSPGTGSSGRIGELFF.

The chain has TRBV5-8 and TRBJ1-3; D gene unclear. Germline CDR1 SGHTS, CDR2 YDEGEE. The CDR3 totals 14 residues. V gave up 5 bases and J gave up 4 bases, with 13 bases separating them. The DNA for the CDR3 is TGTGCCAGCAGTCTTGGAGACGGAGGAAACACCATATATTTT. Translating gives CASSLGDGGNTIYF.

The chain is built from TRBV7-2 and TRBJ2-7, with D tentatively TRBD2 (6 bases). Germline loops: CDR1 SGHTA, CDR2 FQGNSA. V was clipped by 6 bases and J by 4 bases, with 13 bases between them. This CDR3 contains 13 residues. CDR3 bases: TGTGCCAGCAGTAGTCACGGGAGTTACGAGCAGTACTTC. Protein product: CASSSHGSYEQYF. The full variable domain, with the rest looked up from reference TRBV7-2 and TRBJ2-7, is GAGVSQSPSNKVTEKGKDVELRCDPISGHTALYWYRQSLGQGLEFLIYFQGNSAPDKSGLPSDRFSAERTGGSVSTLTIQRTQQEDSAVYLCASSSHGSYEQYFGPGTRLTVT.

The chain recombines TRBV6-5 with TRBJ1-1; D is ambiguous. V was pared by 5 bases and J by 6 bases, with 13 bases between. The germline CDR1 and CDR2 sequences are MNHEY and SVGAGI. The length of the CDR3 is 13 residues. The CDR3 DNA reads TGTGCCAGCAGTCCAAGTTGGGCCCCTGAAGCTTTCTTT. It is translated as CASSPSWAPEAFF.

The rearrangement links TRBV19 to TRBJ1-2; no clear D. V gave up 7 bases and J gave up 7 bases, with 13 bases separating them. Germline loops: CDR1 LNHDA, CDR2 SQIVND (reference sequence). The CDR3 has 12 amino acids. CDR3 sequence: CASTDNFRGYTF. For the CDR3, the DNA is TGTGCCAGTACCGATAACTTCCGTGGCTACACCTTC.

This clone turned up a few times. Other DNA variants within this sample encode the same CDR3. This chain uses TRBV7-9 with TRBJ2-7; 8 positions match TRBD1. There are 14 residues in the CDR3. Germline V CDR1 and CDR2: SEHNR, FQNEAQ (reference sequence). V lost 4 bases to trimming and J lost 2 bases; unmatched junction nucleotides: 4. The CDR3 loop is CASSSGQGTYEQYF. CDR3 coding DNA: TGTGCCAGCAGCTCCGGACAGGGCACCTACGAGCAGTACTTC.

The V gene is TRBV11-3, the J gene TRBJ2-7, with TRBD1 as a possible D gene (6 bases). The germline gives CDR1 SGHNT, CDR2 YENEEA. V dropped 5 bases and J dropped 4 bases, with 9 bases sitting between them. The length of the CDR3 is 12 residues. CDR3 nucleotide sequence: TGTGCCAGCAGCCGTGGACAGTACGAGCAGTACTTC. It encodes CASSRGQYEQYF.

The rearrangement joins TRBV6-5 to TRBJ1-1, with a tentative D call TRBD1 (5 bases). CDR1 is MNHEY and CDR2 is SVGAGI in the germline V gene. The CDR3 has 12 amino acids. V was trimmed by 4 bases and J by 3 bases, leaving 6 bases between them. The CDR3 is CASSSGYTEAFF. In DNA, the CDR3 is TGTGCCAGCAGTTCAGGGTACACTGAAGCTTTCTTT.

The chain combines TRBV6-6 with TRBJ2-1; TRBD2 matches 8 bases. V shed 7 bases and J 4 bases; nucleotides not matched to a gene: 9. This CDR3 is 15 amino acids long. Per germline, CDR1 MNHNY and CDR2 SVGAGI (reference sequence). The CDR3 reads CASTSGGSTYNEQFF. CDR3 nucleotides: TGTGCCAGCACCTCGGGGGGGAGCACGTACAATGAGCAGTTCTTC.

Notes on this clone: Germline and junction disagree at one end, which may indicate a read error. The chain recombines TRBV5-4 with TRBJ2-2, with 8 bases that match TRBD2. The germline V gene encodes CDR1 SGHNT and CDR2 YYREEE (reference sequence). This CDR3 is built from 12 residues. The CDR3 DNA reads TGTGCCAGCAGCCTTCACGGGGGGGATCTGTTTTTT. Its protein product is CASSLHGGDLFF.

This clone showed up just a few times. The chain combines TRBV5-6 with TRBJ1-5; possibly TRBD1 for D (5 bases). Germline-derived CDR1 and CDR2 are SGHDT and YYEEEE. This CDR3 comprises 15 residues. Trimming took 3 bases from V and 0 from J, leaving 10 bases between them. CDR3 protein: CASSYQGFSNQPQHF. CDR3 sequence (DNA): TGTGCCAGCAGCTATCAGGGTTTTAGCAATCAGCCCCAGCATTTT.

The V gene is TRBV5-8, the J gene TRBJ2-7; D is unclear. CDR1 and CDR2 from the germline V gene are SGHTS and YDEGEE. Between the trimmed V and J ends, which lost 1 base and 4 bases, there was a span of 9 bases. The length of the CDR3 is 13 residues. The CDR3 coding sequence is TGTGCCAGCAGCTTGAGAGCTTATTACGAGCAGTACTTC. Its protein is CASSLRAYYEQYF.

J is TRBJ1-2 and V is TRBV5-5; D remains ambiguous. The CDR3 length is 12 residues. The germline gives CDR1 SGHKS, CDR2 YYEKEE (reference sequence). Trimming pared 1 base from V and 4 bases from J, leaving 5 bases between. In nucleotides, the CDR3 is TGTGCCAGCAGCTTGTCAGGCTATGGCTACACCTTC. It encodes CASSLSGYGYTF.

The count of this clone is one. The V call is TRBV5-1, the J call TRBJ1-3; perhaps TRBD1 as D (6 bases). The V and J ends lost 4 bases and 3 bases respectively, with 14 bases between them. The CDR3 runs 15 residues. Per the germline V gene, CDR1 is SGHRS and CDR2 is YFSETQ. CDR3 sequence (DNA): TGCGCCAGCAGCCTATCCGGGACACTTGGAAACACCATATATTTT. It is translated as CASSLSGTLGNTIYF.

This rearrangement joins TRBV5-8 to TRBJ1-3, with TRBD1 matching over 8 bases. The V segment lost 7 bases and the J segment 1 base; nucleotides outside the gene matches: 7. Germline V gene lookup returns CDR1 SGHTS and CDR2 YDEGEE. CDR3 size: 15 residues. The CDR3 DNA reads as TGTGCCAGCCGATGGACAGGGAATTCTGGAAACACCATATATTTT. Protein product: CASRWTGNSGNTIYF.

This chain connects TRBV27 to TRBJ1-2, with a weak D call TRBD1 (6 bases). The CDR3 runs to 15 residues. From germline, CDR1 is MNHEY and CDR2 SMNVEV (reference sequence). V lost 1 base to trimming and J lost 8 bases, with 17 bases between them. The CDR3 DNA sequence: TGTGCCAGCAGTTTATACGGTAGGGACACTCTCGGCTACACCTTC. This gives the protein CASSLYGRDTLGYTF.

This clone was detected only a few times. The chain is built from TRBV6-5 and TRBJ2-3, with D possibly being TRBD1 (6 bases). CDR3 length: 11 residues. Germline V CDR1 and CDR2: MNHEY, SVGAGI. V was cut by 5 bases and J by 10 bases, with 10 bases left in between. CDR3 residues: CASSQGYAQYF. The CDR3, as DNA: TGTGCCAGCAGTCAGGGGTATGCGCAGTATTTT.

Comments on this clone: The sample contains more than one DNA sequence encoding this CDR3. This chain joins TRBV13 and TRBJ2-7; D is unresolved. The germline gives CDR1 PRHDT, CDR2 FYEKMQ (reference sequence). This CDR3 contains 13 residues. Trimming pared 4 bases from V and 1 base from J, leaving 8 bases between. This chain's CDR3 is CASSSAESYEQYF. Written as DNA, the CDR3 is TGTGCCAGCAGCTCTGCGGAGTCCTACGAGCAGTACTTC.

This chain joins TRBV7-9 and TRBJ1-5; D is possibly TRBD1 (6 bases). The CDR3 consists of 16 residues. V lost 4 bases, J lost 2 bases, and 15 bases lay in between. Germline CDR1 and CDR2: SEHNR and FQNEAQ (reference sequence). The CDR3 reads CASSSLTGIGNQPQHF. The CDR3 DNA reads TGTGCCAGCAGCTCCCTTACAGGGATTGGCAATCAGCCCCAGCATTTT. Supplemented by reference TRBV7-9 and TRBJ1-5, the full variable domain reads DTGVSQNPRHKITKRGQNVTFRCDPISEHNRLYWYRQTLGQGPEFLTYFQNEAQLEKSRLLSDRFSAERPKGSFSTLEIQRTEQGDSAMYLCASSSLTGIGNQPQHFGDGTRLSIL.

This chain links TRBV7-8 with TRBJ1-1; weak D call: TRBD1 (6 bases). This CDR3 is built from 14 residues. Trimming removed 7 bases at V and 5 bases at J, with 17 bases between. In germline, CDR1 is SGHVS, CDR2 FQNEAQ. CDR3 region: CASNTGLSVTEAFF. The CDR3 nucleotides read TGTGCCAGCAACACAGGGTTATCGGTGACTGAAGCTTTCTTT.

This clone came up a few times. The CDR3: CASSEYQNSNQPQHF. The CDR3 DNA sequence: TGTGCCAGCAGTGAATACCAGAATAGCAATCAGCCCCAGCATTTT. The chain recombines TRBV6-1 with TRBJ1-5; D unclear. The length of the CDR3 is 15 residues. Between the trimmed V and J ends, which lost 2 bases and 0 bases, there was a span of 8 bases. Germline V gene lookup returns CDR1 MNHNS and CDR2 SASEGT.